Listed below are T cell receptor beta chains from one sample, sequenced in a study of CD8 T cells in Susac syndrome. TCRdb re-analysed the immunoSEQ multiplex PCR reads in MiXCR, keeping a single row per CDR3 protein. The sample lists around 200,000 distinct CDR3 sequences, 95% occurring once. The sample comprised CD4+ T cells from PBMCs. These receptor sequences come from a human donor with multiple sclerosis. The CDR3 runs from the conserved cysteine through the conserved F or W. The D gene is left open where the match is weak. The size of a clone is reported for some rows only, either as once, few or many, or as a class for expanded clones.

>TRBV20-1|.|.|TRBJ2-3
CSALSPGGTDTQYF
TGCAGTGCTCTGTCCCCGGGGGGCACAGATACGCAGTATTTT
>TRBV30|.|.|TRBJ1-2
CAWSPTVGGYTF
TGTGCCTGGAGTCCCACAGTCGGTGGCTACACCTTC
>TRBV29-1|TRBD2|.|TRBJ2-1
CSGGLAGGIEQFF
TGCAGCGGCGGACTAGCGGGGGGCATTGAGCAGTTCTTC
>TRBV20-1|.|.|TRBJ1-5
CSASALTSQPQHF
TGCAGTGCTAGTGCCCTGACCTCTCAGCCCCAGCATTTT
>TRBV7-2|.|once|TRBJ1-1
CASSETALNTEAFF
TGTGCCAGCAGCGAGACAGCTTTGAACACTGAAGCTTTCTTT
>TRBV20-1|TRBD1|.|TRBJ1-2
CSAPQGQGKHGYTF
TGCAGTGCGCCACAAGGACAGGGGAAGCATGGCTACACCTTC
>TRBV12-3/TRBV12-4|.|.|TRBJ1-2
CASSLGQTGYTF
TGTGCCAGCAGTTTAGGCCAGACAGGCTACACCTTC
>TRBV18|TRBD1|.|TRBJ1-1
CASSLEGANTEAFF
TGTGCCAGCTCCCTCGAGGGGGCCAACACTGAAGCTTTCTTT
>TRBV27|.|.|TRBJ1-6
CASSSRSQWSPLHF
TGTGCCAGCAGTTCCCGGAGTCAATGGTCGCCCCTCCACTTT
>TRBV9|.|.|TRBJ2-5
CANEPGRVRETQYF
TGTGCCAACGAGCCGGGACGGGTCCGAGAGACCCAGTACTTC
>TRBV2|.|.|TRBJ1-5
CASSERSGLNQPQHF
TGTGCCAGCAGTGAGAGAAGCGGACTCAATCAGCCCCAGCATTTT